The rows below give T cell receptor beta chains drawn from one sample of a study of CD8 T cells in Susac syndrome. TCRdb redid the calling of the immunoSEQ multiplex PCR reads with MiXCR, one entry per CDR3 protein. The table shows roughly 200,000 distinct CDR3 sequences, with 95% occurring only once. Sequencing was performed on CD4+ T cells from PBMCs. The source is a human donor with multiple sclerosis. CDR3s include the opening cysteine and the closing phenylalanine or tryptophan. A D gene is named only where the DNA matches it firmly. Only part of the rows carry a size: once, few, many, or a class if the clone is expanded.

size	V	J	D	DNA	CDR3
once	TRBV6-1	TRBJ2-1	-	TGTGCCAGCGGGGACCTAGCTTATCTTTCCAATGAGCAGTTCTTC	CASGDLAYLSNEQFF
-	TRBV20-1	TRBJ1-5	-	TGCAGTGCTAGAGTCGGTCTGAGCAATCAGCCCCAGCATTTT	CSARVGLSNQPQHF
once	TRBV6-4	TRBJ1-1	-	TGTGCCAGCAGTCGGGGCACGGGCACTGAAGCTTTCTTT	CASSRGTGTEAFF
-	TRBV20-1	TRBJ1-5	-	TGCAGTGCTGCCAGCAATAGCAATCAGCCCCAGCATTTT	CSAASNSNQPQHF
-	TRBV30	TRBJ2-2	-	TGTGCCTGGCAACGGGGCACGAACACCGGGGAGCTGTTTTTT	CAWQRGTNTGELFF
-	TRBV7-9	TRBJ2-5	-	TGTGCCAGCAACAACAAAGCAACCGGGAGCTACCCTCAAGAGACCCAGTACTTC	CASNNKATGSYPQETQYF
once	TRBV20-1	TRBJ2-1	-	TGCAGTGCTAGAGGGTACAATGAGCAGTTCTTC	CSARGYNEQFF
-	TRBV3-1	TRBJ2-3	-	TGTGCCAGCAGCCACTCGGATACGCAGTATTTT	CASSHSDTQYF
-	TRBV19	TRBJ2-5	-	TGTGCCAGTAGTATAGGCGGCAGGCTTTGGTTCCGAGAGACCCAGTACTTC	CASSIGGRLWFRETQYF
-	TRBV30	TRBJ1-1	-	TGTGCCTGGAGTGTACTTCTTCGGAACACTGAAGCTTTCTTT	CAWSVLLRNTEAFF
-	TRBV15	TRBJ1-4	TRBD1	TGTGCCACCAGCACCTCCGGGACAGGAGGTGAAAAACTGTTTTTT	CATSTSGTGGEKLFF
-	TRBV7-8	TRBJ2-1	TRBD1	TGTGCCAGCAGCTCCCCCCACAGGGGGAACGATGAGCAGTTCTTC	CASSSPHRGNDEQFF
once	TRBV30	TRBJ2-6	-	TGTGCCTGGAGTGTAGGAGGGGCGGGTTCTGGGGCCAACGTCCTGACTTTC	CAWSVGGAGSGANVLTF
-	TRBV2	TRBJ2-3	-	TGTGCCAGCAGGGGGGGATTAGGTACTAGCACAGATACGCAGTATTTT	CASRGGLGTSTDTQYF
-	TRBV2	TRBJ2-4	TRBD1	TGTGCCAGCGGCGGGACAGGAAACATTCAGTACTTC	CASGGTGNIQYF
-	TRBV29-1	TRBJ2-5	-	TGCAGCGTTACCCTTACGGGGGAGGAGACCCAGTACTTC	CSVTLTGEETQYF
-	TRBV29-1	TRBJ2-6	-	TGCAGCGTTGGCATAGGTCTAACTGGGGCCAACGTCCTGACTTTC	CSVGIGLTGANVLTF
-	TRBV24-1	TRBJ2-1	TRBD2	TGTGCCACCGGTGGGGGGGGCTCCTACAATGAGCAGTTCTTC	CATGGGGSYNEQFF
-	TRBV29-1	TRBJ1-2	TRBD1	TGCAGCGTCCTCGGGACAGGGGGGGGTTTCTATGGCTACACCTTC	CSVLGTGGGFYGYTF
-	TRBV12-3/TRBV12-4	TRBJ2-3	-	TGTGCCAGCAGAAAGAGGACTGTCACAGATACGCAGTATTTT	CASRKRTVTDTQYF
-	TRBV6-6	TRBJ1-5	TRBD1	TGTGCCAGCAGTAAGGGGGCGAGGCAGCCCCAGCATTTT	CASSKGARQPQHF
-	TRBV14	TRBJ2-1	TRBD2	TGTGCCAGCAGCCCAACTAGCGGGGGCAATGAGCAGTTCTTC	CASSPTSGGNEQFF
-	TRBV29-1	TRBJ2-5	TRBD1	TGCAGCGTTGTAACAGGGGCGGTGGAGACCCAGTACTTC	CSVVTGAVETQYF
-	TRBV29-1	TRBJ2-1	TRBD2	TGCAGCGCCCTTAGCGGGGGGGCCGTCTACAATGAGCAGTTCTTC	CSALSGGAVYNEQFF
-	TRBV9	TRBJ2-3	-	TGTGCCAGCAGCGGAACTAGGAATACGCAGTATTTT	CASSGTRNTQYF
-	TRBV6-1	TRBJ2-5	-	TGTGCCAGCAGTGAAAGGGAAAAGACCCAGTACTTC	CASSEREKTQYF
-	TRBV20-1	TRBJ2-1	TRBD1	TGCAGTGCATCCGGGACAGGGGGTCATGAGCAGTTCTTC	CSASGTGGHEQFF
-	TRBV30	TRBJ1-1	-	TGTGCCGGAGGCAGGGAATCCCTGTACACTGAAGCTTTCTTT	CAGGRESLYTEAFF
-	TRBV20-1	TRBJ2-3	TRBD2	TGCAGTGCTAGTGGAGACGGGACTAGCCCTACGCAGTATTTT	CSASGDGTSPTQYF
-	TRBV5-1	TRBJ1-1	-	TGCGCCAGCAGCTTTGGAGGGAGAGACACTGAAGCTTTCTTT	CASSFGGRDTEAFF
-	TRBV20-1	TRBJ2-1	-	TGCAGTGCCTCGGGACGGGTCGATGAGCAGTTCTTC	CSASGRVDEQFF
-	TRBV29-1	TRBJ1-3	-	TGCAGCGTTTCACCAGGGGTGGAAAACACCATATATTTT	CSVSPGVENTIYF
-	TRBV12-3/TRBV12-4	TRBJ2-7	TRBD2	TGTGCCAGCAGCCTGACTAGCGGGGCCTACGAGCAGTACTTC	CASSLTSGAYEQYF
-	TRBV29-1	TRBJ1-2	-	TGCAGCGTTACAGGGAGGTCCCGGCTAAGCTACACCTTC	CSVTGRSRLSYTF
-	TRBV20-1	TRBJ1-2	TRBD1	TGCAGTGCTTCTGACAGGGGAAACTATGGCTACACCTTC	CSASDRGNYGYTF
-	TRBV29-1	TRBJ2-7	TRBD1	TGCAGCGTGAGGCGACAGGGGGCGGGTGAGCAGTACTTC	CSVRRQGAGEQYF
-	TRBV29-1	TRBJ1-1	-	TGCAGCGTCGCCCCTCGGGGTACTGAAGCTTTCTTT	CSVAPRGTEAFF
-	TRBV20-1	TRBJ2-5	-	TGCAGTGCGCCGGGTTCGACAGGACAAGAGACCCAGTACTTC	CSAPGSTGQETQYF
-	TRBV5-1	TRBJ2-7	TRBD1	TGCGCCAGCAGCTTGTTGGGGACAGGGGAAGTCGAGCAGTACTTC	CASSLLGTGEVEQYF
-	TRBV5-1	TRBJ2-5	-	TGCGCCAGCAGCGCCCCGGAGGGGCAAGAGACCCAGTACTTC	CASSAPEGQETQYF
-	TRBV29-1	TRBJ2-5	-	TGCAGCGTTGAGGGGGGGCCGGAGACCCAGTACTTC	CSVEGGPETQYF
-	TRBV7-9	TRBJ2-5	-	TGTGCCAGCAGCCCTCGACACTACACCGAGACCCAGTACTTC	CASSPRHYTETQYF
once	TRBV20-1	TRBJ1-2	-	TGCAGTGCTAGAGAAGGGCGCCGCGGTGGCTACACCTTC	CSAREGRRGGYTF
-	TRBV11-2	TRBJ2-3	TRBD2	TGTGCCAGCAGCAGCCGGGCTAGCGGTCGGGCAGATACGCAGTATTTT	CASSSRASGRADTQYF
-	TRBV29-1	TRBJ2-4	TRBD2	TGCAGCGTTGAAGGGGGACTAGCGGGGGCATTAGACATTCAGTACTTC	CSVEGGLAGALDIQYF
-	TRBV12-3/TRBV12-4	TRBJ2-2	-	TGTGCCAGCACCGAAGAGGGCCTCACCGGGGAGCTGTTTTTT	CASTEEGLTGELFF
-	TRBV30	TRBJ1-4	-	TGTGCCTGGAGTTTAGCAGGGAGTGAAAAACTGTTTTTT	CAWSLAGSEKLFF
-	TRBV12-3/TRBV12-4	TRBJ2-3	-	TGTGCCAGCAGCCTCATAATGGGGGGCCTAACAGATACGCAGTATTTT	CASSLIMGGLTDTQYF
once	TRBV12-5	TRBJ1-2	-	TGTGCTAGTGGTTTGGTAGCTGGGCAGGGCCGTGGCTACACCTTC	CASGLVAGQGRGYTF
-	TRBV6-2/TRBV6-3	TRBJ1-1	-	TGTGCCAGCAGTTACTCGATCAGGTCGACTGAAGCTTTCTTT	CASSYSIRSTEAFF